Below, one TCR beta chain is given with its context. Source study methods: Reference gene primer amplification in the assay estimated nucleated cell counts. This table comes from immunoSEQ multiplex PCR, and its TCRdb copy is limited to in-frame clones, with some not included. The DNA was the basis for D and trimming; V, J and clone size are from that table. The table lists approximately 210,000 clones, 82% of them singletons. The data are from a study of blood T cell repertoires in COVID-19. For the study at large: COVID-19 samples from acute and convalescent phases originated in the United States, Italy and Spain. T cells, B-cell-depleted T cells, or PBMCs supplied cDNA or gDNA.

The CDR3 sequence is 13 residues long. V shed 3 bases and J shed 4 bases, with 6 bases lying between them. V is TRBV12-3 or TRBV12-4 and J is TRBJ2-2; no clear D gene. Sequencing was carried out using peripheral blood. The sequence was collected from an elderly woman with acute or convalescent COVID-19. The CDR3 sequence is CASSFEVTGELFF. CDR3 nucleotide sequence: TGTGCCAGCAGTTTCGAGGTCACCGGGGAGCTGTTTTTT.